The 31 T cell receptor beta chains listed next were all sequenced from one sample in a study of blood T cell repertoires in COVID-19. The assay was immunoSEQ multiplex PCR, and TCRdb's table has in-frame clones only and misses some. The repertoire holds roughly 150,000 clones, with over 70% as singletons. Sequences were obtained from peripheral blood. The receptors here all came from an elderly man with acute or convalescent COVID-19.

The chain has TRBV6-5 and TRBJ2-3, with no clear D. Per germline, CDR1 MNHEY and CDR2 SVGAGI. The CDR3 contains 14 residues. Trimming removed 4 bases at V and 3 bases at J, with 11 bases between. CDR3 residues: CASSSPLGTDTQYF. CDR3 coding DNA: TGTGCCAGCAGTTCGCCCCTCGGGACAGATACGCAGTATTTT.

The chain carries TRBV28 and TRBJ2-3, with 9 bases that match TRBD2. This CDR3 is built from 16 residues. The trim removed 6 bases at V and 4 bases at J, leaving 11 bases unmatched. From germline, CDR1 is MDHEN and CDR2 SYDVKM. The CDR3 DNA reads TGTGCCAGCAGGGATTCAGCGGGAGGTGGTCCAGATACGCAGTATTTT. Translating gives CASRDSAGGGPDTQYF.

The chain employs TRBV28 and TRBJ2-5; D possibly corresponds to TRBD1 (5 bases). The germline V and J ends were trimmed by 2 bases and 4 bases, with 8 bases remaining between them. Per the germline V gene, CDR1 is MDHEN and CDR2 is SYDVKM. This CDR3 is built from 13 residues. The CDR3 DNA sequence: TGTGCCAGCAGTTTACTGGGGCTAGAGACCCAGTACTTC. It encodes CASSLLGLETQYF.

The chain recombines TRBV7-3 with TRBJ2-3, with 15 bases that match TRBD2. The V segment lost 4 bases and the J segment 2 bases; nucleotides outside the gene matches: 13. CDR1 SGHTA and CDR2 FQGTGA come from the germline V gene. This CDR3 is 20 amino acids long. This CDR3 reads CASSSRTSGRASPFTDTQYF. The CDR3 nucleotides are TGTGCCAGCAGCTCGCGGACTAGCGGGAGGGCTTCCCCCTTCACAGATACGCAGTATTTT.

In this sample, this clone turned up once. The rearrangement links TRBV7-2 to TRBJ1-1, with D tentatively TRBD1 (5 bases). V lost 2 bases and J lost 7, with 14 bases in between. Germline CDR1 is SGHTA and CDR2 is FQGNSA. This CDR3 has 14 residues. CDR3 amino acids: CASSLSFWGFEAFF. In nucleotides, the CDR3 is TGTGCCAGCAGCTTATCTTTTTGGGGCTTTGAAGCTTTCTTT.

Written as DNA, the CDR3 is TGTGCCAGCAGCTTGATCTCGGACTTCTATGGCTACACCTTC. Encoded protein: CASSLISDFYGYTF. The chain carries TRBV5-6 and TRBJ1-2; D gene unclear. Deletions cut 1 base from V and 4 bases from J, with 11 bases between. The germline CDR1 and CDR2 sequences are SGHDT and YYEEEE. The CDR3 length is 14 residues.

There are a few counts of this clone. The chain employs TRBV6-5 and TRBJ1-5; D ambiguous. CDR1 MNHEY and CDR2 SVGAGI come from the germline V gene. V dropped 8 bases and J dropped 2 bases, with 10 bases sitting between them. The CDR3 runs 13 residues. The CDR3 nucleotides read TGTGCCAGCTCCCGCGAGGGCAATCAGCCCCAGCATTTT. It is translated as CASSREGNQPQHF.

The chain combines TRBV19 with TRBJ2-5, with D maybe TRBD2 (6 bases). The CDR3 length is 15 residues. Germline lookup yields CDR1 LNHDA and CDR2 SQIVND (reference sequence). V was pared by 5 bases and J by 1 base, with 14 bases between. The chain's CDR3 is CASSPLGRTQETQYF. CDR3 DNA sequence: TGTGCCAGTAGTCCTCTGGGGAGGACCCAAGAGACCCAGTACTTC.

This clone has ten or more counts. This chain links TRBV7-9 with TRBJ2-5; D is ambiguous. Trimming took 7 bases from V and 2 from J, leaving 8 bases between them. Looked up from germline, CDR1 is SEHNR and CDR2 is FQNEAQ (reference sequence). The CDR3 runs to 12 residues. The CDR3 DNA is TGTGCCAGCAACCAGTTACAAGAGACCCAGTACTTC. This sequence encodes CASNQLQETQYF.

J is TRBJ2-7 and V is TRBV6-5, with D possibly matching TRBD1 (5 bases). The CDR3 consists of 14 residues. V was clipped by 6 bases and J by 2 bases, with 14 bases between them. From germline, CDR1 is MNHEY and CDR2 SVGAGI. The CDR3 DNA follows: TGTGCCAGCAGGACAGCAACTCATACCTACGAGCAGTACTTC. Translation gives CASRTATHTYEQYF.

The CDR3 protein is CRPPRSNEKLFF. CDR3 DNA sequence: TGCAGGCCGCCGAGGTCTAATGAAAAACTGTTTTTT. The gene calls are TRBV29-1 and TRBJ1-4; no clear D. The V gene's germline CDR1 is SQVTM and CDR2 ANQGSEA. The CDR3 runs 12 residues. The full variable domain, rest sourced from reference TRBV29-1 and TRBJ1-4, is SAVISQKPSRDICQRGTSLTIQCQVDSQVTMMFWYRQQPGQSLTLIATANQGSEATYESGFVIDKFPISRPNLTFSTLTVSNMSPEDSSIYLCRPPRSNEKLFFGSGTQLSVL.

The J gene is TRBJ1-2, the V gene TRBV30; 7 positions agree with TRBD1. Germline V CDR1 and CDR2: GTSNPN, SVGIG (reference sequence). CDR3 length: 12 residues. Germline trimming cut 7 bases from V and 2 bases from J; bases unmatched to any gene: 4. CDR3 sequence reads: CAFSTGNYGYTF. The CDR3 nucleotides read TGTGCCTTTTCGACAGGGAACTATGGCTACACCTTC.

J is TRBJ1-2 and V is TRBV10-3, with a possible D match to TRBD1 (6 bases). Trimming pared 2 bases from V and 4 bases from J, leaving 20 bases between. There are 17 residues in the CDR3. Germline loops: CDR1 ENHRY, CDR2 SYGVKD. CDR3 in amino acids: CAISERETGGRRYGYTF. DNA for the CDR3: TGTGCCATCAGTGAGAGGGAGACTGGGGGCAGACGCTATGGCTACACCTTC.

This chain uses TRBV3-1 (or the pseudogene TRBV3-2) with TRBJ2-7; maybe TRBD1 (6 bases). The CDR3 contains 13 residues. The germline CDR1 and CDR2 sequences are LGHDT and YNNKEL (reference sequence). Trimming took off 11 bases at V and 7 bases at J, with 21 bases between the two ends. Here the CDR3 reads CASTPGQGSEQYF. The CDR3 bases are TGTGCCTCTACGCCGGGCCAGGGGAGTGAGCAGTACTTC.

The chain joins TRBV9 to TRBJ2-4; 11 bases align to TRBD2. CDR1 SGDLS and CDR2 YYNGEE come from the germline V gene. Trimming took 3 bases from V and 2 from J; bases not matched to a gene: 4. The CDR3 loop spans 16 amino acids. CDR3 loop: CASSEGLAVPKNIQYF. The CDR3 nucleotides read TGTGCCAGCAGCGAGGGACTAGCGGTACCCAAAAACATTCAGTACTTC.

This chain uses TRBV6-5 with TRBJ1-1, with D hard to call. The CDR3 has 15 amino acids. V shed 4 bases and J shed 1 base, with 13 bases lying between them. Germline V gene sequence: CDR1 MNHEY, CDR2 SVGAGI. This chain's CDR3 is CASSSVSLGNTEAFF. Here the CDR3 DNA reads TGTGCCAGCAGTTCCGTCTCGCTCGGGAACACTGAAGCTTTCTTT.

CDR3 sequence reads: CASSISNGGAPGEQYF. The CDR3 DNA reads TGTGCCAGTAGTATATCTAACGGGGGTGCCCCGGGGGAGCAGTACTTC. The V call is TRBV19, the J call TRBJ2-7, with D perhaps TRBD2 (6 bases). Germline CDR1 reads LNHDA; CDR2 reads SQIVND (reference sequence). The V gene lost 2 bases and the J gene lost 7 bases, with 21 bases spanning the gap. This CDR3 has 16 residues.

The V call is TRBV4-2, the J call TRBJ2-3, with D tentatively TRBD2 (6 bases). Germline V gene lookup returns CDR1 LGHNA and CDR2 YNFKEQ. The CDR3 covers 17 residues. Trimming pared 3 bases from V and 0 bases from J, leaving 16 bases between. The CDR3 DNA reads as TGTGCCAGCAGCCACCCCGACGGGGGAGGAAGCACAGATACGCAGTATTTT. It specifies CASSHPDGGGSTDTQYF.

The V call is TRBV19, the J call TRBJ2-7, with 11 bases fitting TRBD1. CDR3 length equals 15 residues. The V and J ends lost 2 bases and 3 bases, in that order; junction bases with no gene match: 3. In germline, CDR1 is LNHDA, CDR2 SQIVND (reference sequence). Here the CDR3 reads CASSILGQGVYEQYF. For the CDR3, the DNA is TGTGCCAGTAGTATATTGGGACAGGGGGTCTACGAGCAGTACTTC.

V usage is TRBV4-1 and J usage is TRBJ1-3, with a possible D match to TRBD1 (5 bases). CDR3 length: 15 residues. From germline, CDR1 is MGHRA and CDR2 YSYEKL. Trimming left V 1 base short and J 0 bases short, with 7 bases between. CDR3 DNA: TGCGCCAGCAGCCAAGTGCAGGGCTCTGGAAACACCATATATTTT. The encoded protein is CASSQVQGSGNTIYF.

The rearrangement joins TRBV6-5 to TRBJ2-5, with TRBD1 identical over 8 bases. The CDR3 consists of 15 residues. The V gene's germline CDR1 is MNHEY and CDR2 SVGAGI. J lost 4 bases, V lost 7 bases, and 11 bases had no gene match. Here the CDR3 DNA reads TGTGCCAGCACTATGGGCCAGGGGGCAGGAGAGACCCAGTACTTC. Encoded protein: CASTMGQGAGETQYF.

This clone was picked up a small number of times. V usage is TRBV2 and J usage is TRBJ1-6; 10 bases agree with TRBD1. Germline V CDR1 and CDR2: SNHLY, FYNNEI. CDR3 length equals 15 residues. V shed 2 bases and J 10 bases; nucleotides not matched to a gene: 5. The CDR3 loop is CASSERQDRGSPLHF. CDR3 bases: TGTGCCAGCAGTGAAAGGCAGGACAGGGGGTCACCCCTCCACTTT. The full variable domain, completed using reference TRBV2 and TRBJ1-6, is EPEVTQTPSHQVTQMGQEVILRCVPISNHLYFYWYRQILGQKVEFLVSFYNNEISEKSEIFDDQFSVERPDGSNFTLKIRSTKLEDSAMYFCASSERQDRGSPLHFGNGTRLTVT.

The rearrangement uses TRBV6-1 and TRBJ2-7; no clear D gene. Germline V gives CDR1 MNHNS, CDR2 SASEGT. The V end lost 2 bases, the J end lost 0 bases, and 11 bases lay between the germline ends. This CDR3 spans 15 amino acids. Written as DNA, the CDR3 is TGTGCCAGCAGTGAAATGTGGCCTAGCTCCTACGAGCAGTACTTC. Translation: CASSEMWPSSYEQYF.

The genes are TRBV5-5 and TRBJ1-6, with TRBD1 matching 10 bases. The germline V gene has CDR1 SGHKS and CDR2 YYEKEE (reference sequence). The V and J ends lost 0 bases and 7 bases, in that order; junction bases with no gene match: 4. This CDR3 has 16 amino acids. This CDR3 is CASSLGPGQGNSPLHF. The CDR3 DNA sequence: TGTGCCAGCAGCTTGGGTCCGGGACAGGGGAATTCACCCCTCCACTTT. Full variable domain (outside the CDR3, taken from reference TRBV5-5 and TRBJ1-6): DAGVTQSPTHLIKTRGQQVTLRCSPISGHKSVSWYQQVLGQGPQFIFQYYEKEERGRGNFPDRFSARQFPNYSSELNVNALLLGDSALYLCASSLGPGQGNSPLHFGNGTRLTVT.

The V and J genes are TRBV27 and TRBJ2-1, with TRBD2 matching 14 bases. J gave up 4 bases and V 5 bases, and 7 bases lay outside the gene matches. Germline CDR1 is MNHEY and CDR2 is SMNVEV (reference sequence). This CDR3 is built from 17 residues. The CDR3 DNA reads TGTGCCAGCAGTCCCCGATGGACTAGCGGGGGGTACAATGAGCAGTTCTTC. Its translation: CASSPRWTSGGYNEQFF.

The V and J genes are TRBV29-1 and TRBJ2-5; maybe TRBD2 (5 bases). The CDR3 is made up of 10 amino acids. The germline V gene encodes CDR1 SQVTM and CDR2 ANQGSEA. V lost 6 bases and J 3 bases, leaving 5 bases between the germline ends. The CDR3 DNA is TGCAGCGTCGGGAAAGAGACCCAGTACTTC. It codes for CSVGKETQYF.

The CDR3 region has the DNA TGTGCCAGCAGCCAAGGACAGGGAGGCTACGAGCAGTACTTC. It specifies CASSQGQGGYEQYF. V and J are TRBV14 and TRBJ2-7, with TRBD1 as a possible D gene (7 bases). The V end lost 1 base, the J end lost 3 bases, and 10 bases lay between the germline ends. Per germline, CDR1 SGHDN and CDR2 FVKESK. The CDR3 spans 14 residues.

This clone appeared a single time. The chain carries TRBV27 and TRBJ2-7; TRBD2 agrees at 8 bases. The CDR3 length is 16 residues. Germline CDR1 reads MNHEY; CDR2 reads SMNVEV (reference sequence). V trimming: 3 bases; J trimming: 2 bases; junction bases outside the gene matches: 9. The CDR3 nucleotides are TGTGCCAGCAGTTTTTCCCGGGGTAGCGGGACCTACGAGCAGTACTTC. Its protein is CASSFSRGSGTYEQYF.

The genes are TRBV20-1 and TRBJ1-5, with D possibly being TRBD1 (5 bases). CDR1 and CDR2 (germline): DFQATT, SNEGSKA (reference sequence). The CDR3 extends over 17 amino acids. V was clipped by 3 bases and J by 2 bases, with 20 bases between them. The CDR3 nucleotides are TGCAGTGCTAGTCGGTCCGGACAAAAGATAGGCAATCAGCCCCAGCATTTT. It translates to CSASRSGQKIGNQPQHF.

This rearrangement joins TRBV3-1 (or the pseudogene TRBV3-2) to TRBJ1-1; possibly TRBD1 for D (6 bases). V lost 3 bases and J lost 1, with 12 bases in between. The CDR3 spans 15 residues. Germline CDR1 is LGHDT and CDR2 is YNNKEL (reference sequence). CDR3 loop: CASSHSGVWNTEAFF. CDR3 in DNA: TGTGCCAGCAGCCATTCAGGGGTCTGGAACACTGAAGCTTTCTTT.

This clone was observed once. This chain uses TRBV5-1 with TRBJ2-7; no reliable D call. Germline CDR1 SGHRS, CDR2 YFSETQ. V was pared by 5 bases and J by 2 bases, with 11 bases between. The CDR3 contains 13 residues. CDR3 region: CASRFSLPYEQYF. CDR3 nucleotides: TGCGCCAGCAGGTTTTCTCTCCCCTACGAGCAGTACTTC. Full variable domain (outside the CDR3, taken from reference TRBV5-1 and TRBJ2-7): KAGVTQTPRYLIKTRGQQVTLSCSPISGHRSVSWYQQTPGQGLQFLFEYFSETQRNKGNFPGRFSGRQFSNSRSEMNVSTLELGDSALYLCASRFSLPYEQYFGPGTRLTVT.